The source of this TCR beta chain is a study of CD8+CD57+ T cells in acquired aplastic anemia. Study as a whole: Sorting CD4+ and CD8+ cells gave DNA averaging roughly 3.5 ug.

Per germline, CDR1 MNHGY and CDR2 SVAAGI. The V end lost 2 bases, the J end lost 6 bases, and 20 bases lay between the germline ends. This CDR3 contains 17 residues. Genomic DNA, the template, was used for profiling of the TCR beta VDJ and CDR3. TCRdb fed the reads into MiXCR, producing one record per CDR3 protein. In the table there are approximately 380,000 distinct CDR3 sequences, 65% to 80% of which are singletons. This clonotype was observed at least ten times. What it binds is not known. General study results and limits: Sharing between patients and controls was observed for twenty-nine CD8+ CDR3 sequences.

Sequencing was done on a sample of sorted CD4+, CD8+, or CD8+CD57+ T cells (not recorded which) from PBMCs. The origin of this receptor is a human donor in good health, serving as a control. J is TRBJ1-5 and V is TRBV6-9; a weak D match, TRBD1 (6 bases). The DNA for the CDR3 is TGTGCCAGCAGTTATAATTGGGGGCGCATAGGAACTCAGCCCCAGCATTTT. Translated, it gives CASSYNWGRIGTQPQHF.